This passage covers 22 T cell receptor beta chains from one sample sequenced in a study of shared clonotypes between healthy human individuals. Some clones are missing from TCRdb's copy, which holds only in-frame ones; the method was immunoSEQ multiplex PCR. Of 2 million to 3 million clones listed, more than 85% are singletons. Sequenced sample: naive CD4+ T cells from PBMCs. Subset in this sample: CD45RA+ positively selected. These receptors were collected from a man between 18 and 29 years old in good health. Some clones in this sample may be carry-over from other donors' samples.

The rearrangement uses TRBV29-1 and TRBJ1-5; D might be TRBD1 (6 bases). This CDR3 has 13 residues. Germline values: CDR1 SQVTM, CDR2 ANQGSEA. Trimming left V 4 bases short and J 5 bases short, with 12 bases between. The CDR3 spells CSVAGGPDQPQHF. CDR3 sequence (DNA): TGCAGCGTTGCGGGGGGCCCCGATCAGCCCCAGCATTTT.

The chain recombines TRBV5-1 with TRBJ1-4, with D unclear. This CDR3 is 15 amino acids long. The V and J ends lost 4 bases and 0 bases respectively, with 10 bases between them. Germline V gene lookup returns CDR1 SGHRS and CDR2 YFSETQ. The CDR3 here is CASSLSGATNEKLFF. In DNA form, the CDR3 reads TGCGCCAGCAGCCTATCCGGCGCAACTAATGAAAAACTGTTTTTT.

This clone has just one count. The chain links TRBV7-2 to TRBJ2-1; 14 bases align to TRBD2. V gave up 0 bases and J gave up 10 bases; unmatched junction bases: 5. Germline V gives CDR1 SGHTA, CDR2 FQGNSA. The CDR3 has 16 amino acids. CDR3 DNA: TGTGCCAGCAGCTTAGCGGGACTAGCGGGGGTCCGGGAGCAGTTCTTC. It yields the protein CASSLAGLAGVREQFF.

This clone was detected once. CDR3 amino acids: CAWSLAKRDRAGELFF. The CDR3 DNA reads TGTGCCTGGAGTCTGGCCAAGCGGGACCGAGCCGGGGAGCTGTTTTTT. The chain joins TRBV30 to TRBJ2-2; TRBD2 matches at 7 bases. Per germline, CDR1 GTSNPN and CDR2 SVGIG (reference sequence). Unmatched junction bases numbered 12, after V lost 2 bases and J lost 6 bases. The CDR3 loop spans 16 amino acids.

In its sample, this clone was seen a few times. The chain joins TRBV14 to TRBJ1-1; D gene ambiguous. CDR1 and CDR2 from the germline V gene are SGHDN and FVKESK. The CDR3 loop spans 13 amino acids. V lost 0 bases and J lost 8, with 10 bases in between. The CDR3 bases are TGTGCCAGCAGCCAAGATCTCCGGCTGGAAGCTTTCTTT. Translation gives CASSQDLRLEAFF.

Only a few counts were recorded for this clone. CDR3 amino acids: CASSLDPLGEKLFF. The CDR3 DNA sequence: TGTGCCAGCAGCTTAGACCCGCTAGGCGAAAAACTGTTTTTT. This chain uses TRBV7-2 with TRBJ1-4, with unresolved D. CDR1 and CDR2 (germline): SGHTA, FQGNSA. Trimming took 1 base from V and 8 from J, leaving 11 bases between them. This CDR3 is 14 amino acids long. The whole variable domain, filled in from reference TRBV7-2 and TRBJ1-4, reads GAGVSQSPSNKVTEKGKDVELRCDPISGHTALYWYRQSLGQGLEFLIYFQGNSAPDKSGLPSDRFSAERTGGSVSTLTIQRTQQEDSAVYLCASSLDPLGEKLFFGSGTQLSVL.

This chain uses TRBV9 with TRBJ1-3, with 7 bases lining up with TRBD1. Germline CDR1 and CDR2: SGDLS and YYNGEE. The CDR3 sequence is 12 residues long. The ends lost 2 bases at V and 14 bases at J; junction bases unmatched: 7. CDR3 sequence reads: CASSVPNRGLYF. For the CDR3, the DNA is TGTGCCAGCAGCGTCCCGAACAGGGGACTATATTTT.

This chain joins TRBV27 and TRBJ1-4; TRBD1 is a possible D gene (6 bases). Per germline, CDR1 MNHEY and CDR2 SMNVEV (reference sequence). Between the trimmed V and J ends, which lost 3 bases and 0 bases, there was a span of 14 bases. The CDR3 length is 17 residues. This CDR3 reads CASSLRRRTATNEKLFF. CDR3 nucleotide sequence: TGTGCCAGCAGTTTGCGGCGTCGGACAGCAACTAATGAAAAACTGTTTTTT.

The chain has TRBV4-1 and TRBJ2-5; perhaps TRBD2 as D (6 bases). CDR3 size: 12 residues. Between the trimmed V and J ends, which lost 5 bases and 9 bases, there was a span of 13 bases. Per germline, CDR1 MGHRA and CDR2 YSYEKL. CDR3 residues: CASSFTREAQYF. In nucleotides, the CDR3 is TGCGCCAGCAGCTTTACGAGGGAGGCCCAGTACTTC.

This clone showed up just once. Distinct nucleotide sequences in the sample also encode this CDR3. The chain couples TRBV7-9 to TRBJ2-5; D is uncertain. V shed 1 base and J shed 2 bases, with 8 bases lying between them. Germline loops: CDR1 SEHNR, CDR2 FQNEAQ (reference sequence). The CDR3 spans 14 residues. The CDR3 spells CASSLGAGQETQYF. As DNA, the CDR3 is TGTGCCAGCAGCTTAGGGGCAGGACAAGAGACCCAGTACTTC.

As for this clone: Within the sample, other DNA sequences also encode this same CDR3. V usage is TRBV29-1 and J usage is TRBJ2-1; TRBD2 matches 11 bases. The CDR3 has 15 amino acids. CDR1 and CDR2 from the germline V gene are SQVTM and ANQGSEA. The V gene end was trimmed by 6 bases and the J gene end by 3 bases; junction bases not matched to a gene: 7. Here the CDR3 reads CSVLGTSGSYNEQFF. The CDR3 region has the DNA TGCAGCGTCCTCGGTACTAGCGGGAGCTACAATGAGCAGTTCTTC.

The V call is TRBV4-1, the J call TRBJ2-1; D gene unclear. Germline-derived CDR1 and CDR2 are MGHRA and YSYEKL. CDR3 size: 13 residues. V was cut by 0 bases and J by 13 bases, with 13 bases left in between. CDR3 in amino acids: CASSQDWRFAQFF. In nucleotides, the CDR3 is TGCGCCAGCAGCCAAGACTGGCGCTTCGCCCAGTTCTTC.

The chain joins TRBV11-1 to TRBJ2-1; weak D call: TRBD2 (5 bases). Trimming pared 1 base from V and 5 bases from J, leaving 12 bases between. Germline-derived CDR1 and CDR2 are SGHAT and FQDESV (reference sequence). This CDR3 spans 15 amino acids. CDR3 DNA: TGTGCCAGCAGCTTAGGACGTCGGGGAGACAATGAGCAGTTCTTC. Protein sequence: CASSLGRRGDNEQFF.

Only one count was recorded for this clone. The chain combines TRBV7-3 with TRBJ1-2, with 10 bases fitting TRBD1. Per the germline V gene, CDR1 is SGHTA and CDR2 is FQGTGA. J was trimmed by 5 bases and V by 2 bases; bases with no gene match: 17. This CDR3 contains 19 residues. CDR3 sequence reads: CASSLRGQGGDIGIYGYTF. The DNA of the CDR3 is TGTGCCAGCAGCTTACGAGGACAGGGGGGTGATATTGGGATATATGGCTACACCTTC.

This chain uses TRBV9 with TRBJ2-6; D assignment may be TRBD1 or TRBD2 (6 bases each). The V and J ends lost 4 bases and 3 bases respectively, with 20 bases between them. This CDR3 contains 18 residues. Per the germline V gene, CDR1 is SGDLS and CDR2 is YYNGEE. As DNA, the CDR3 is TGTGCCAGCAGCCAATCCGGAACGGGGGCGGGTGGGGCCAACGTCCTGACTTTC. Protein sequence: CASSQSGTGAGGANVLTF.

The CDR3 region has the DNA TGTGCCAGCAGCCAAGAAGTAGGGGCCAGGAGCTCCTACAATGAGCAGTTCTTC. Protein: CASSQEVGARSSYNEQFF. The chain couples TRBV4-2 to TRBJ2-1, with D perhaps TRBD1 (5 bases). The CDR3 consists of 18 residues. Trimming stripped 0 bases from V and 0 bases from J, with 15 bases between. Germline-derived CDR1 and CDR2 are LGHNA and YNFKEQ.

The J gene is TRBJ2-1, the V gene TRBV7-9; 8 nucleotides match TRBD1. Looked up from germline, CDR1 is SEHNR and CDR2 is FQNEAQ (reference sequence). The J segment lost 8 bases and the V segment lost 5 bases, leaving 11 bases of the junction unmatched. The CDR3 totals 15 residues. CDR3 DNA sequence: TGTGCCAGCAGCACAGGACAGGGTGAGAGGGATGAGCAGTTCTTC. Amino acid sequence: CASSTGQGERDEQFF.

The chain combines TRBV5-1 with TRBJ1-1; D may be TRBD1 (6 bases). This CDR3 spans 15 amino acids. CDR1 SGHRS and CDR2 YFSETQ come from the germline V gene. V lost 4 bases and J lost 1, with 14 bases in between. CDR3 nucleotides: TGCGCCAGCAGCCCCCTATCAGGGGCGAACACTGAAGCTTTCTTT. Amino acids: CASSPLSGANTEAFF.

As concerns this clone: The sample has other DNA sequences that encode this CDR3 too. The V gene is TRBV20-1, the J gene TRBJ2-1; no firm D call. The CDR3 spans 11 residues. Germline V gene lookup returns CDR1 DFQATT and CDR2 SNEGSKA (reference sequence). The V and J ends lost 5 bases and 8 bases respectively, with 10 bases between them. The CDR3 loop is CSAARRDEQFF. The CDR3 DNA sequence: TGCAGTGCTGCTCGTCGGGATGAGCAGTTCTTC.

This clone occurred once. The CDR3 is CASSLIVVGTGGFGEQFF. In DNA form, the CDR3 reads TGTGCCAGCAGCTTGATAGTGGTTGGGACAGGGGGCTTTGGTGAGCAGTTCTTC. The V call is TRBV5-4, the J call TRBJ2-1, with 12 bases matching TRBD1. The CDR3 loop spans 18 amino acids. Trimming took 1 base from V and 9 from J; bases not matched to a gene: 14. The germline CDR1 and CDR2 sequences are SGHNT and YYREEE (reference sequence).

The chain couples TRBV9 to TRBJ2-1, with 9 bases identical to TRBD1. After removal of 6 bases from V and 6 bases from J, the junction contained 4 bases not matched to a gene. This CDR3 contains 13 residues. CDR1 is SGDLS, CDR2 YYNGEE, per germline. The CDR3 region is CASTRTGVNEQFF. The DNA for the CDR3 is TGTGCCAGCACCCGGACAGGGGTCAATGAGCAGTTCTTC.

The count of this clone is one. The sample has other DNA sequences that encode this CDR3 too. The chain employs TRBV7-2 and TRBJ2-1, with 8 bases aligning to TRBD1. The CDR3 covers 15 residues. From germline, CDR1 is SGHTA and CDR2 FQGNSA. The V gene end was trimmed by 0 bases and the J gene end by 4 bases; junction bases not matched to a gene: 2. CDR3 sequence (DNA): TGTGCCAGCAGCTTAGCCAGGGGGCCGTACAATGAGCAGTTCTTC. Protein sequence: CASSLARGPYNEQFF.